This paragraph covers one T cell receptor beta chain sequence. Its cognate antigen is unknown. The source of the sample is a study of CD8+ T cells in alopecia areata. Study findings and constraints: It was lesional scalp, especially alopecia totalis/universalis, that showed higher clonality than normal scalp.

The sorting of PBMCs gave CD4+ and CD8+ T cells. Extracted from the samples, RNA was reverse transcribed into cDNA to serve as the sequencing template. The assay was immunoSEQ multiplex PCR, and TCRdb's table has in-frame clones only and misses some. The table records around 97,000 clones, about 60% of them present only once. The CDR3 sequence is 16 residues long. V lost 2 bases and J 4 bases, leaving 17 bases between the germline ends. Germline CDR1 and CDR2: SGHTA and FQGNSA. The chain employs TRBV7-2 and TRBJ1-2; D may be TRBD1 (5 bases). Material for sequencing was CD4+ T cells sorted from blood. The origin of this receptor is a human donor in good health. CDR3 bases: TGTGCCAGCAGCTTATCCGGTGCAGGGAAGGGCTATGGCTACACCTTC. Encoded protein: CASSLSGAGKGYGYTF.